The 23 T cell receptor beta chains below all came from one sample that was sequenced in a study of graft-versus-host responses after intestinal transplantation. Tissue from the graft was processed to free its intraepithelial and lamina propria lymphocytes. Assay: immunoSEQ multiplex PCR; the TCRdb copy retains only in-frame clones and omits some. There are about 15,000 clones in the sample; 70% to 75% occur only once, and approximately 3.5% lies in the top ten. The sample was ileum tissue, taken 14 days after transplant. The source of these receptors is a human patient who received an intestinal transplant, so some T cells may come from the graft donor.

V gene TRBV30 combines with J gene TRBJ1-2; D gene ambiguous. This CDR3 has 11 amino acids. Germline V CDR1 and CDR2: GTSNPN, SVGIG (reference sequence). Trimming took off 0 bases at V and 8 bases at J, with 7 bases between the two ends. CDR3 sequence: CAWSVNGGYTF. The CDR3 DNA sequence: TGTGCCTGGAGTGTCAATGGGGGCTACACCTTC.

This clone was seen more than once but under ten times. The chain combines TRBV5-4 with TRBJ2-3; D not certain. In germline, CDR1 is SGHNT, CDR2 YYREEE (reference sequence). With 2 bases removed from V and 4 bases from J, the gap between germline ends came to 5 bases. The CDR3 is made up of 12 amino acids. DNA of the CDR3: TGTGCCAGCAGCTTTGATGCAGATACGCAGTATTTT. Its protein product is CASSFDADTQYF. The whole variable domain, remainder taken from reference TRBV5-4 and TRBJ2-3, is ETGVTQSPTHLIKTRGQQVTLRCSSQSGHNTVSWYQQALGQGPQFIFQYYREEENGRGNFPPRFSGLQFPNYSSELNVNALELDDSALYLCASSFDADTQYFGPGTRLTVL.

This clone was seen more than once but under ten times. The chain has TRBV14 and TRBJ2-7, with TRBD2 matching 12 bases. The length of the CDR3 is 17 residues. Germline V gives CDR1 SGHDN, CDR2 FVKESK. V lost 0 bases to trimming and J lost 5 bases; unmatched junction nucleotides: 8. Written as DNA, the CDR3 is TGTGCCAGCAGCCAAGATCGCCTAGCGGGAGGGTTAAACGAGCAGTACTTC. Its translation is CASSQDRLAGGLNEQYF.

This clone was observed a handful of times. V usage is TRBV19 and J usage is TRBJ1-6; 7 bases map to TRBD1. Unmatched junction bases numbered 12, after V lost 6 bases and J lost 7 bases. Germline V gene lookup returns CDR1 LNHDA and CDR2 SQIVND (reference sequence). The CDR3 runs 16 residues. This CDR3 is CASRISTTGPNSPLHF. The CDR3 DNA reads TGTGCCAGTAGGATCTCCACGACAGGGCCAAATTCACCCCTCCACTTT.

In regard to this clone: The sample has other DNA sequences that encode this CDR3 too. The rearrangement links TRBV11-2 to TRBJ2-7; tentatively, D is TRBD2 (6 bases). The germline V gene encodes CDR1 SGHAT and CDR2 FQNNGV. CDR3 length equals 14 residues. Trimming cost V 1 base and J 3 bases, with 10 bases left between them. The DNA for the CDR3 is TGTGCCAGCAGCTTAGTGGTTAGCGGCTACGAGCAGTACTTC. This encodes CASSLVVSGYEQYF.

In nucleotides, the CDR3 is TGTGCCAGCAGCTTGGAATTGGGAGTCGTGCAGTTCTTC. Its protein is CASSLELGVVQFF. V usage is TRBV5-4 and J usage is TRBJ2-1; D perhaps matches TRBD2 (5 bases). This CDR3 has 13 amino acids. The germline CDR1 and CDR2 sequences are SGHNT and YYREEE (reference sequence). V was pared by 0 bases and J by 12 bases, with 13 bases between.

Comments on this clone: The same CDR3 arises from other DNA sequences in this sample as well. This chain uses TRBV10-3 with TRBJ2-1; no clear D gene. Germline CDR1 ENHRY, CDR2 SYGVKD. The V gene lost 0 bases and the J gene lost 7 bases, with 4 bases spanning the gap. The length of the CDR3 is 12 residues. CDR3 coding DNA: TGTGCCATCAGTGAGTCGGGAAATGAGCAGTTCTTC. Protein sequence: CAISESGNEQFF.

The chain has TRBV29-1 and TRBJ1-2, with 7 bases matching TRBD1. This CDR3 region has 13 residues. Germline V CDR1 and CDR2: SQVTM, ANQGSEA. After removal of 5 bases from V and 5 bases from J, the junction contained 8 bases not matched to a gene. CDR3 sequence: CSVLSTGPYGYTF. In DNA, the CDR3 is TGCAGCGTTTTATCGACAGGGCCTTATGGCTACACCTTC.

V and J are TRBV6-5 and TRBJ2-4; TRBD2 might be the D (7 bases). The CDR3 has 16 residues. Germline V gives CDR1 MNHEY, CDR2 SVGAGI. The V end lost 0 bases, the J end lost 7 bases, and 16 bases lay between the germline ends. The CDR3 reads CASSYSTGGGSNIQYF. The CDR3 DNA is TGTGCCAGCAGTTACTCTACGGGGGGCGGTTCGAACATTCAGTACTTC.

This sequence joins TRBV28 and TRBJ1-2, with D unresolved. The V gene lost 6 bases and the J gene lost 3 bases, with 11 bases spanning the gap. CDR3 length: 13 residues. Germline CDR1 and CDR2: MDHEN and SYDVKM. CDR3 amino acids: CASSLTMDYGYTF. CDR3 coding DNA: TGTGCCAGCAGCTTGACAATGGACTATGGCTACACCTTC.

The CDR3 sequence is CASSPGLAGETQYF. CDR3 coding DNA: TGTGCCAGCAGCCCCGGACTAGCGGGAGAGACCCAGTACTTC. The chain links TRBV5-4 to TRBJ2-5; 11 positions agree with TRBD2. J was trimmed by 4 bases and V by 4 bases; bases with no gene match: 3. This CDR3 has 14 residues. The V gene's germline CDR1 is SGHNT and CDR2 YYREEE (reference sequence).

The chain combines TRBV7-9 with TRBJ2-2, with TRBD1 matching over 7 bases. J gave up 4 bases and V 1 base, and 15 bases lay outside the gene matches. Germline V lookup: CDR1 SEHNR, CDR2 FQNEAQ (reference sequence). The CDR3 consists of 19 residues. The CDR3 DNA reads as TGTGCCAGCAGCTTAGGGGGACAGAGATCCATCCAGTCCACCGGGGAGCTGTTTTTT. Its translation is CASSLGGQRSIQSTGELFF. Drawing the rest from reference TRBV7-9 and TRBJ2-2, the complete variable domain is DTGVSQNPRHKITKRGQNVTFRCDPISEHNRLYWYRQTLGQGPEFLTYFQNEAQLEKSRLLSDRFSAERPKGSFSTLEIQRTEQGDSAMYLCASSLGGQRSIQSTGELFFGEGSRLTVL.

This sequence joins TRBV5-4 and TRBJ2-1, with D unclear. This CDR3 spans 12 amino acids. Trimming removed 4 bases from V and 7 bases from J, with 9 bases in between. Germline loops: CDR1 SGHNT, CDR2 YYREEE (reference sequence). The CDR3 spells CASSLSVNEQFF. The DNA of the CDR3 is TGTGCCAGCAGCCTCTCCGTGAATGAGCAGTTCTTC.

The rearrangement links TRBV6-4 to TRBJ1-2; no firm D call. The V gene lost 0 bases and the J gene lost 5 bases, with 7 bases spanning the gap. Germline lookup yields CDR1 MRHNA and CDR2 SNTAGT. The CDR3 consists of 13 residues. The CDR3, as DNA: TGTGCCAGCAGTGACTCCCCCGAATATGGCTACACCTTC. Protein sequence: CASSDSPEYGYTF.

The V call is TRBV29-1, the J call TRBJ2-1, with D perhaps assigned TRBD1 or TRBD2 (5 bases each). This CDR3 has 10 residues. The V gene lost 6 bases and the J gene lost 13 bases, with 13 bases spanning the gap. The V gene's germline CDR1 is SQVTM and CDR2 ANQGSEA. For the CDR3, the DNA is TGCAGCGTCCCATCGGGACCACAGTTCTTC. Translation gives CSVPSGPQFF.

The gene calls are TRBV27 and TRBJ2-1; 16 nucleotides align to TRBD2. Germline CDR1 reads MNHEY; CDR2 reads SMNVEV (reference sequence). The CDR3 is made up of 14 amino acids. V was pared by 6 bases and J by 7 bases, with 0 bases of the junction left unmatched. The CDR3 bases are TGTGCCAGCAGGGGACTAGCGGGAGGGAATGAGCAGTTCTTC. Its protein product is CASRGLAGGNEQFF.

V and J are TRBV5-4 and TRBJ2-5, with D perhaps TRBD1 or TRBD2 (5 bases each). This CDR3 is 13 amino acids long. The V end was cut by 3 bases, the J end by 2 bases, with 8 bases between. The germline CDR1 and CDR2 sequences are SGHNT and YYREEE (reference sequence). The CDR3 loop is CASSSGGQETQYF. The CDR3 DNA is TGTGCCAGCAGCTCTGGGGGACAAGAGACCCAGTACTTC.

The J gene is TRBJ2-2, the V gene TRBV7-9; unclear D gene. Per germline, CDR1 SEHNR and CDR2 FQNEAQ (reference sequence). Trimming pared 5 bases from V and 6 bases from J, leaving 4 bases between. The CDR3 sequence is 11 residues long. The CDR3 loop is CASSPPGELFF. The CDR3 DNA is TGTGCCAGCAGCCCCCCCGGGGAGCTGTTTTTT. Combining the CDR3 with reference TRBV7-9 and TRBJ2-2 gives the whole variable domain DTGVSQNPRHKITKRGQNVTFRCDPISEHNRLYWYRQTLGQGPEFLTYFQNEAQLEKSRLLSDRFSAERPKGSFSTLEIQRTEQGDSAMYLCASSPPGELFFGEGSRLTVL.

The CDR3 loop is CASSLEGWGSYEQYF. The CDR3 DNA sequence: TGTGCCAGCAGCTTGGAGGGCTGGGGGTCCTACGAGCAGTACTTC. The chain links TRBV5-4 to TRBJ2-7; D tentatively reads TRBD1 or TRBD2 (5 bases each). The germline V gene has CDR1 SGHNT and CDR2 YYREEE (reference sequence). The CDR3 is 15 residues long. The V end lost 0 bases, the J end lost 1 base, and 11 bases lay between the germline ends. Drawing the rest from reference TRBV5-4 and TRBJ2-7, the complete variable domain is ETGVTQSPTHLIKTRGQQVTLRCSSQSGHNTVSWYQQALGQGPQFIFQYYREEENGRGNFPPRFSGLQFPNYSSELNVNALELDDSALYLCASSLEGWGSYEQYFGPGTRLTVT.

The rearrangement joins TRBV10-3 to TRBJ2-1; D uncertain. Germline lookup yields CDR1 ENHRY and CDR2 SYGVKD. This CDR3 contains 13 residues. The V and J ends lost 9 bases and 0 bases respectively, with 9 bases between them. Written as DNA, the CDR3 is TGTGCCATTTCAAGAGACTCCTACAATGAGCAGTTCTTC. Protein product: CAISRDSYNEQFF.

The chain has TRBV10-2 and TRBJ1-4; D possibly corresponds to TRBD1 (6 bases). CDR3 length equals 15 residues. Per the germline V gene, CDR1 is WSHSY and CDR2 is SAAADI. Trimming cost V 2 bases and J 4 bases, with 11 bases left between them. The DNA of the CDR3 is TGCGCCAGCAGTGAGGCCGGGGGCCGTAATGAAAAACTGTTTTTT. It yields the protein CASSEAGGRNEKLFF.

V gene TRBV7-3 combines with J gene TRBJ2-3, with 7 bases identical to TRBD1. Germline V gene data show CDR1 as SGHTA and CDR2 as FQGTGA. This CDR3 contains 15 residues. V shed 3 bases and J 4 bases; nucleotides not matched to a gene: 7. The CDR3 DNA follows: TGTGCCAGCAGCTTCAAGACAGGGCACGCAGATACGCAGTATTTT. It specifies CASSFKTGHADTQYF.

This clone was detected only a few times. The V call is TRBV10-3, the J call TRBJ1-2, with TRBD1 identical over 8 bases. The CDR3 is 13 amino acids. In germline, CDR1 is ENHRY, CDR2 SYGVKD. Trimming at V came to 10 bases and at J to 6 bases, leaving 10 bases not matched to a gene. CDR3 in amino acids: CATGQGDRHGYTF. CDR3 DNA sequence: TGTGCCACTGGACAGGGCGACAGACATGGCTACACCTTC.